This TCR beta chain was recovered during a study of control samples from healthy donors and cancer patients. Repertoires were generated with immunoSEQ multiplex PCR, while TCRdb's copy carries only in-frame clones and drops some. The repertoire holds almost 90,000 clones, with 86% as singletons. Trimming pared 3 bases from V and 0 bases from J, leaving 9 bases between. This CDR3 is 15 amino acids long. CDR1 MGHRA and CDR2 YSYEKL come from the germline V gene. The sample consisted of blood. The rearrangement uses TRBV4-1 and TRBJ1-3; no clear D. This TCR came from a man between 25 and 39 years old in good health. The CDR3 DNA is TGCGCCAGCAGCCACCTCGGGAGCTCTGGAAACACCATATATTTT. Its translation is CASSHLGSSGNTIYF.